The 19 T cell receptor beta chains given below trace back to one sample, sequenced in a study of read filtering for tumor transcriptome and immune sequencing. From around 0.4 ug of RNA, a library with molecular barcoded alpha/delta and beta/gamma adaptors was made. MiXCR was run by TCRdb on the reads, yielding one entry per CDR3 protein. The data show 30,000 to 35,000 distinct CDR3 sequences, with around 20% seen just once and more than 15% held by the top ten. Sequences were obtained from a population of CD138-negative cells sorted from bone marrow. These TCRs come from a donor at least 40 years old with multiple myeloma.

This clonotype was picked up many times. The gene calls are TRBV3-1 and TRBJ2-7; D is undetermined. CDR1 LGHDT and CDR2 YNNKEL come from the germline V gene (reference sequence). The CDR3 runs to 11 residues. Trimming shortened V by 2 bases and J by 5 bases, and 4 bases separated the two germline ends. The CDR3 reads CASSQSNEQYF. CDR3 in DNA: TGTGCCAGCAGCCAATCGAACGAGCAGTACTTC.

This clonotype was seen repeatedly, ten times or more. CDR3 sequence (DNA): TGTGCCATCAGTTCAGAGGGAAAACTGTTTTTT. The encoded protein is CAISSEGKLFF. The chain carries TRBV10-3 and TRBJ1-4; D gene ambiguous. Germline CDR1 reads ENHRY; CDR2 reads SYGVKD. V was shortened by 5 bases and J by 10 bases, with 8 bases between the two germline ends. The CDR3 extends over 11 amino acids.

This clonotype was detected ten times or more. The V gene is TRBV30, the J gene TRBJ2-7, with 8 bases matching TRBD2. Trimming took 6 bases from V and 3 from J; bases not matched to a gene: 4. The CDR3 covers 12 residues. Germline assignment: CDR1 GTSNPN and CDR2 SVGIG (reference sequence). Here the CDR3 DNA reads TGTGCCTGCCCCGGGGGGGACTACGAGCAGTACTTC. Encoded protein: CACPGGDYEQYF.

This clonotype was counted ten times or more. The chain joins TRBV29-1 to TRBJ2-5; D unresolved. The CDR3 totals 13 residues. Germline lookup yields CDR1 SQVTM and CDR2 ANQGSEA. V dropped 1 base and J dropped 5 bases, with 11 bases sitting between them. The CDR3 loop reads CSVEVQLGETQYF. DNA of the CDR3: TGCAGCGTTGAAGTACAGCTAGGGGAGACCCAGTACTTC.

Many counts were recorded for this clonotype. The rearrangement joins TRBV5-1 to TRBJ2-3, with 10 bases that match TRBD2. Germline V gene lookup returns CDR1 SGHRS and CDR2 YFSETQ. V was pared by 7 bases and J by 6 bases, with 11 bases of the junction left unmatched. The CDR3 consists of 15 residues. The CDR3 DNA reads TGCGCCAGCGAGGCCGGGACTAGCGTTTCCGATACGCAGTATTTT. This gives the protein CASEAGTSVSDTQYF.

This clonotype was seen many times. The J gene is TRBJ1-3, the V gene TRBV20-1; D call uncertain. The CDR3 consists of 15 residues. CDR1 is DFQATT, CDR2 SNEGSKA, per germline (reference sequence). V was clipped by 5 bases and J by 0 bases, with 14 bases between them. The chain's CDR3 is CSAYKDGSSGNTIYF. DNA for the CDR3: TGCAGTGCTTACAAAGACGGCAGCTCTGGAAACACCATATATTTT.

This clonotype was observed many times. This sequence joins TRBV11-2 and TRBJ2-7, with D maybe TRBD2 (5 bases). V was trimmed by 1 base and J by 0 bases, leaving 10 bases between them. The CDR3 extends over 15 amino acids. The germline gives CDR1 SGHAT, CDR2 FQNNGV. Here the CDR3 reads CASSLASLNSYEQYF. DNA of the CDR3: TGTGCCAGCAGCTTAGCTAGCCTCAACTCCTACGAGCAGTACTTC.

A word on this clonotype: The junction departs from germline at one end; a sequencing error may be responsible. The genes are TRBV18 and TRBJ2-5, with D tentatively TRBD2 (5 bases). Germline V gene lookup returns CDR1 KGHSH and CDR2 LQKENI. CDR3 length: 12 residues. The CDR3 coding sequence is TGCGCCAGCACACCGGGAAGAGAGACCCAGTACTTC. Translating it yields CASTPGRETQYF.

This clonotype has at least ten counts. The rearrangement joins TRBV7-9 to TRBJ1-5; weak D call: TRBD1 (5 bases). CDR1 is SEHNR, CDR2 FQNEAQ, per germline (reference sequence). V dropped 4 bases and J dropped 2 bases, with 9 bases sitting between them. CDR3 size: 14 residues. Here the CDR3 DNA reads TGTGCCAGCAGCTATGGGGGAGGCAATCAGCCCCAGCATTTT. Protein product: CASSYGGGNQPQHF.

This clonotype was observed at least ten times. The chain links TRBV2 to TRBJ2-1; D is possibly TRBD2 (5 bases). The CDR3 spans 16 residues. From germline, CDR1 is SNHLY and CDR2 FYNNEI. Trimming removed 5 bases at V and 7 bases at J, with 21 bases between. The CDR3 nucleotides are TGTGCCAGCAGTCCCCAACTAGGTTCTAGTGTGAATGAGCAGTTCTTC. This sequence encodes CASSPQLGSSVNEQFF.

The chain combines TRBV12-3 or TRBV12-4 with TRBJ2-2; D uncertain. CDR3 length: 14 amino acids. V was trimmed by 1 base and J by 3 bases, leaving 6 bases between them. CDR3 nucleotide sequence: TGTGCCAGCAGTTTAGAAAGGGACACCGGGGAGCTGTTTTTT. It encodes CASSLERDTGELFF.

Only a few counts were recorded for this clonotype. The rearrangement links TRBV29-1 to TRBJ2-1; no clear D. V was trimmed by 3 bases and J by 10 bases, leaving 16 bases between them. The CDR3 has 13 amino acids. The germline V gene encodes CDR1 SQVTM and CDR2 ANQGSEA. CDR3 nucleotides: TGCAGCGTTGAGGAGTGGTCTGGTCGAGAGCAGTTCTTC. As protein: CSVEEWSGREQFF.

V and J are TRBV29-1 and TRBJ1-3; D is unclear. V dropped 7 bases and J dropped 3 bases, with 19 bases sitting between them. The CDR3 sequence is 15 residues long. CDR1 is SQVTM, CDR2 ANQGSEA, per germline. Here the CDR3 reads CSATGFGLRGNTIYF. The CDR3, as DNA: TGCAGCGCCACGGGGTTCGGACTCCGTGGAAACACCATATATTTT.

The chain joins TRBV6-6 to TRBJ1-5; D gene uncertain. Germline-derived CDR1 and CDR2 are MNHNY and SVGAGI (reference sequence). The ends were cut back, 4 bases at V and 7 bases at J, with 11 bases in the middle. CDR3 length equals 13 residues. CDR3: CASSFVSRQPQHF. DNA for the CDR3: TGTGCCAGCAGTTTTGTGAGCCGGCAGCCCCAGCATTTT.

In its sample, this clonotype was seen many times. The CDR3 DNA reads as TGTGCCAGCAGCCAAGAGGGGGTCGAGACCCAGTACTTC. Residues: CASSQEGVETQYF. The rearrangement uses TRBV3-1 and TRBJ2-5, with D perhaps being TRBD1 or TRBD2 (5 bases each). CDR3 length: 13 amino acids. Trimming pared 0 bases from V and 5 bases from J, leaving 7 bases between. Germline V gene sequence: CDR1 LGHDT, CDR2 YNNKEL (reference sequence).

This clonotype was detected ten times or more. This rearrangement joins TRBV29-1 to TRBJ2-1; 9 nucleotides align to TRBD2. Trimming at V came to 6 bases and at J to 7 bases, leaving 10 bases not matched to a gene. CDR1 is SQVTM and CDR2 is ANQGSEA in the germline V gene. The CDR3 is 14 residues long. The CDR3 spells CSVERGDEGNEQFF. In nucleotides, the CDR3 is TGCAGCGTAGAGCGGGGGGACGAGGGAAATGAGCAGTTCTTC.

This clonotype was detected ten times or more. CDR3 sequence: CASSLIGEDYGYTF. The DNA of the CDR3 is TGTGCCAGCAGTTTAATTGGGGAGGACTATGGCTACACCTTC. The V and J genes are TRBV27 and TRBJ1-2; the D is unclear. CDR3 length equals 14 residues. Germline loops: CDR1 MNHEY, CDR2 SMNVEV (reference sequence). The V gene lost 2 bases and the J gene lost 3 bases, with 10 bases spanning the gap.

This clonotype was seen repeatedly, ten times or more. This chain links TRBV27 with TRBJ2-7, with unresolved D. Trimming removed 7 bases from V and 7 bases from J, with 11 bases in between. CDR1 is MNHEY, CDR2 SMNVEV, per germline (reference sequence). The length of the CDR3 is 11 residues. The CDR3 DNA follows: TGTGCCAGCAAAGGCGCTAGGGAGCAGTACTTC. This sequence encodes CASKGAREQYF.

This clonotype showed up many times. The genes are TRBV28 and TRBJ1-5, with a tentative D call TRBD1 (6 bases). Germline assignment: CDR1 MDHEN and CDR2 SYDVKM. The CDR3 totals 16 residues. Trimming stripped 2 bases from V and 2 bases from J, with 13 bases between. This chain's CDR3 is CASSLIGAGGNQPQHF. CDR3 in DNA: TGTGCCAGCAGTTTAATCGGGGCAGGGGGCAATCAGCCCCAGCATTTT.